This T cell receptor (beta chain) was identified during a study of identical twins. This clonotype turned up a few times. Per germline, CDR1 SGHTA and CDR2 FQGNSA. The CDR3 loop spans 16 amino acids. J lost 1 base, V lost 5 bases, and 10 bases had no gene match. TCRdb called the 5' RACE reads again in MiXCR, with one record for every CDR3 protein. The sample contains 510,000 or so distinct CDR3 sequences, 12% to 15% of which appear only once. These sequences were also reported in another study, on yellow fever vaccine responses in identical twins.

The chain links TRBV7-2 to TRBJ2-7, with 8 nucleotides matching TRBD1. Specimen: CD4+ T cells sorted from blood. This TCR derives from a woman under 30 in good health. CDR3 region: CASSLWAGQVSYEQYF. The CDR3 nucleotides read TGTGCCAGCAGCCTTTGGGCGGGACAGGTTTCCTACGAGCAGTACTTC.